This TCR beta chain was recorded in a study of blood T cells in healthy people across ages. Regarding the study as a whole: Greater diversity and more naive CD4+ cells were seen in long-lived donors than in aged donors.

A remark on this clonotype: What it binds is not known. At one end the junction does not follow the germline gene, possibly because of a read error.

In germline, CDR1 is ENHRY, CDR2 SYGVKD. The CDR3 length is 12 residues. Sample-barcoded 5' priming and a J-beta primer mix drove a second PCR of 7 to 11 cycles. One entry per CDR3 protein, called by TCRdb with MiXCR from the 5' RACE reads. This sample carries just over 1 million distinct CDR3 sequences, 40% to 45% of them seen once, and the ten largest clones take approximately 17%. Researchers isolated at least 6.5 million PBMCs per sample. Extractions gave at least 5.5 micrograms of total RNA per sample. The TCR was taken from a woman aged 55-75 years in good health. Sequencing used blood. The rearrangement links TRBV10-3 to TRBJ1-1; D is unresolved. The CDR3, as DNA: TGTGCCATCAGTCGGGAGAACACTGAAACTTTCTTT. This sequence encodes CAISRENTETFF.